These 20 T cell receptor beta chains were sequenced from one sample in a study of follicular helper T cells after annual influenza vaccination. Described time point: 2014-2015 season, pre-vaccination. Generated by immunoSEQ multiplex PCR, the TCRdb table keeps only in-frame clones and is missing some. The table lists over 6,500 clones, roughly 80% of them singletons, with 1% to 1.4% in the top ten. This material consisted of CXCR5+ CD38- circulating T follicular helper cells from blood, taken on the day of influenza vaccination. Subset in this sample: circulating Tfh, non-naive CD4+CXCR5+PD-1+ (ICOS+CD38+ or ICOS-CD38-). These receptors all stem from an adult who received the influenza vaccine.

The chain carries TRBV15 and TRBJ1-4; D remains ambiguous. Germline CDR1 reads LNHNV; CDR2 reads YYDKDF (reference sequence). The CDR3 contains 15 residues. Trimming removed 0 bases at V and 8 bases at J, with 13 bases between. CDR3 region: CATSRDRADGEKLFF. Here the CDR3 DNA reads TGTGCCACCAGCAGAGATCGGGCGGATGGGGAAAAACTGTTTTTT.

V usage is TRBV5-5 and J usage is TRBJ1-5, with D possibly TRBD1 on 5 matching bases. The V end lost 4 bases, the J end lost 0 bases, and 14 bases lay between the germline ends. This CDR3 has 16 residues. The germline gives CDR1 SGHKS, CDR2 YYEKEE (reference sequence). The CDR3 sequence is CASSLLWGDSNQPQHF. CDR3 in DNA: TGTGCCAGCAGCCTTTTATGGGGGGATAGCAATCAGCCCCAGCATTTT.

V gene TRBV11-2 combines with J gene TRBJ2-3; TRBD2 agrees at 8 bases. Germline CDR1 is SGHAT and CDR2 is FQNNGV. V dropped 1 base and J dropped 5; count of bases not matched to a gene: 8. This CDR3 is 16 amino acids long. The CDR3: CASSLGGGGSGDTQYF. The CDR3 DNA follows: TGTGCCAGCAGCTTAGGAGGCGGGGGGTCGGGAGATACGCAGTATTTT. The full variable domain, with the rest looked up from reference TRBV11-2 and TRBJ2-3, is EAGVAQSPRYKIIEKRQSVAFWCNPISGHATLYWYQQILGQGPKLLIQFQNNGVVDDSQLPKDRFSAERLKGVDSTLKIQPAKLEDSAVYLCASSLGGGGSGDTQYFGPGTRLTVL.

The gene calls are TRBV2 and TRBJ2-5; 7 bases are a match to TRBD2. CDR3 length equals 14 residues. Trimming took 7 bases from V and 10 from J; bases not matched to a gene: 15. The germline V gene has CDR1 SNHLY and CDR2 FYNNEI. CDR3 bases: TGTGCCAGCACCGATTTCGGGACTAAGGGAAACCAGTACTTC. Amino acid sequence: CASTDFGTKGNQYF.

V is TRBV7-2 and J is TRBJ1-2; 8 bases fit TRBD1. The CDR3 has 13 amino acids. Germline lookup yields CDR1 SGHTA and CDR2 FQGNSA. V shed 5 bases and J 9 bases; nucleotides not matched to a gene: 8. In nucleotides, the CDR3 is TGTGCCAGCAGCAACGGACAGGGTCTGAGCTACACCTTC. This translates into CASSNGQGLSYTF.

This chain uses TRBV5-4 with TRBJ1-4; 8 positions match TRBD1. The V gene end was trimmed by 5 bases and the J gene end by 6 bases; junction bases not matched to a gene: 3. Germline V lookup: CDR1 SGHNT, CDR2 YYREEE (reference sequence). The CDR3 has 13 residues. CDR3 DNA: TGTGCCAGCAGACAGGGGGTCGATGAAAAACTGTTTTTT. Translating gives CASRQGVDEKLFF.

V gene TRBV2 combines with J gene TRBJ1-4; D is undetermined. Trimming left V 6 bases short and J 5 bases short, with 10 bases between. Per germline, CDR1 SNHLY and CDR2 FYNNEI. This CDR3 is 13 amino acids long. CDR3 loop: CASRRENNEKLFF. The CDR3, as DNA: TGTGCCAGCAGACGCGAGAACAATGAAAAACTGTTTTTT. Full variable domain (outside the CDR3, taken from reference TRBV2 and TRBJ1-4): EPEVTQTPSHQVTQMGQEVILRCVPISNHLYFYWYRQILGQKVEFLVSFYNNEISEKSEIFDDQFSVERPDGSNFTLKIRSTKLEDSAMYFCASRRENNEKLFFGSGTQLSVL.

This clone turned up a few times. The chain couples TRBV5-4 to TRBJ2-2; 11 bases are shared with TRBD2. Germline trimming cut 5 bases from V and 3 bases from J; bases unmatched to any gene: 9. This CDR3 has 17 amino acids. CDR1 is SGHNT and CDR2 is YYREEE in the germline V gene (reference sequence). The CDR3 coding sequence is TGTGCCAGCAGTTACCCTAGCGGGGGGTCTTACACCGGGGAGCTGTTTTTT. It encodes CASSYPSGGSYTGELFF.

The chain couples TRBV11-2 to TRBJ1-4; D not resolved. This CDR3 is 16 amino acids long. Germline V gives CDR1 SGHAT, CDR2 FQNNGV. V was cut by 5 bases and J by 0 bases, with 13 bases left in between. CDR3 DNA: TGTGCCAGCAGCCCCCGGGCGGACGCAACTAATGAAAAACTGTTTTTT. Translation gives CASSPRADATNEKLFF.

The genes are TRBV19 and TRBJ2-3; D is uncertain. The germline V and J ends were trimmed by 6 bases and 1 base, with 17 bases remaining between them. Germline CDR1 LNHDA, CDR2 SQIVND (reference sequence). The CDR3 extends over 16 amino acids. CDR3 residues: CASSRSLGGGTDTQYF. CDR3 in DNA: TGTGCCAGTAGCCGTAGTTTAGGTGGGGGCACAGATACGCAGTATTTT.

CDR3 sequence: CASSLIGRGRANVLTF. The CDR3 DNA is TGTGCCAGCAGCTTGATTGGGAGGGGGCGGGCCAACGTCCTGACTTTC. This chain uses TRBV11-1 with TRBJ2-6; D may be TRBD1 or TRBD2 (7 bases each). The CDR3 length is 16 residues. CDR1 and CDR2 (germline): SGHAT, FQDESV (reference sequence). The V end lost 3 bases, the J end lost 5 bases, and 14 bases lay between the germline ends.

The chain employs TRBV5-4 and TRBJ2-5, with TRBD2 identical over 9 bases. The CDR3 length is 16 residues. The germline gives CDR1 SGHNT, CDR2 YYREEE (reference sequence). V lost 4 bases to trimming and J lost 9 bases; unmatched junction nucleotides: 16. Here the CDR3 DNA reads TGTGCCAGCAGCCCGACTAGCGGACCCTCCGCTATGGCCCAGTACTTC. It encodes CASSPTSGPSAMAQYF.

The CDR3 DNA sequence: TGTGCCAGCTCACCAAGTGAAAAACTGTTTTTT. It encodes CASSPSEKLFF. The chain is built from TRBV18 and TRBJ1-4, with D hard to call. This CDR3 has 11 amino acids. Germline V CDR1 and CDR2: KGHSH, LQKENI. Trimming left V 2 bases short and J 7 bases short, with 2 bases between.

The chain is built from TRBV5-1 and TRBJ2-7, with 8 positions matching TRBD1. Germline CDR1 is SGHRS and CDR2 is YFSETQ. Trimming cost V 1 base and J 4 bases; bases outside gene matches: 7. The CDR3 sequence is 15 residues long. This CDR3 reads CASSLPGTGAYEQYF. The CDR3 coding sequence is TGCGCCAGCAGCTTGCCCGGGACAGGAGCTTACGAGCAGTACTTC.

The V call is TRBV9, the J call TRBJ2-5; 8 bases agree with TRBD2. V dropped 5 bases and J dropped 4; count of bases not matched to a gene: 10. Per the germline V gene, CDR1 is SGDLS and CDR2 is YYNGEE. This CDR3 has 15 residues. This chain's CDR3 is CASRRGDGRGETQYF. The DNA for the CDR3 is TGTGCCAGCAGGCGGGGGGACGGGCGCGGAGAGACCCAGTACTTC.

The chain has TRBV7-2 and TRBJ2-5; D is undetermined. V was cut by 1 base and J by 2 bases, with 11 bases left in between. CDR1 SGHTA and CDR2 FQGNSA come from the germline V gene. The CDR3 covers 15 residues. CDR3 coding DNA: TGTGCCAGCAGCTTAGGTCAAGTAAGACAAGAGACCCAGTACTTC. It translates to CASSLGQVRQETQYF.

This chain connects TRBV6-5 to TRBJ1-3; the D is unclear. This CDR3 is built from 14 residues. In germline, CDR1 is MNHEY, CDR2 SVGAGI. Deletions cut 6 bases from V and 4 bases from J, with 13 bases between. CDR3 amino acids: CASRKMGFGNTIYF. CDR3 DNA: TGTGCCAGCAGGAAGATGGGGTTCGGAAACACCATATATTTT.

The V gene is TRBV2, the J gene TRBJ1-5; possible D gene TRBD1, 5 bases. Deletions cut 5 bases from V and 2 bases from J, with 13 bases between. Germline CDR1 is SNHLY and CDR2 is FYNNEI. The CDR3 loop spans 15 amino acids. The chain's CDR3 is CASSPQGTGNQPQHF. Here the CDR3 DNA reads TGTGCCAGCAGTCCTCAGGGAACGGGCAATCAGCCCCAGCATTTT.

V and J are TRBV5-6 and TRBJ2-7; 9 nucleotides agree with TRBD1. The germline CDR1 and CDR2 sequences are SGHDT and YYEEEE. The junction had 7 bases not matched to a gene; V was cut back by 0 bases and J by 0 bases. The CDR3 sequence is 17 residues long. CDR3 sequence (DNA): TGTGCCAGCAGCTTGGGGTTCGGACAGGGGAGCTCCTACGAGCAGTACTTC. Translated, it gives CASSLGFGQGSSYEQYF.

This chain uses TRBV27 with TRBJ1-5; the D gene is possibly TRBD1 (5 bases). Germline CDR1 reads MNHEY; CDR2 reads SMNVEV (reference sequence). V lost 5 bases and J 3 bases, leaving 8 bases between the germline ends. The CDR3 has 13 amino acids. The DNA of the CDR3 is TGTGCCAGCAGTCCAGGGTACAATCAGCCCCAGCATTTT. Translation gives CASSPGYNQPQHF.